This T cell receptor (beta chain) was recorded in a study of T-cell reconstitution after alpha-beta-depleted transplantation in children. The study's findings and limits: Surviving thymic progenitors and recipient T cells were the source of high TCRbeta diversity at day 60 in some patients. Alpha-beta T cells present about two months after transplant were reported to originate from several hundred expanded graft clones. T-cell counts and diversity were attributed mostly to newly produced T cells one year after transplant.

About this clonotype itself: Its specificity is not known.

In germline, CDR1 is SGHAT, CDR2 FQNNGV. Trimming left V 2 bases short and J 6 bases short, with 11 bases between. CDR3 length: 13 amino acids. Unique molecular identifiers were incorporated during preparation of the TCRbeta library. TCRdb fed the PCR reads into MiXCR, producing one record per CDR3 protein. The sample has fewer than 550,000 distinct CDR3 sequences, roughly 15% seen once. The specimen comprised PBMCs, mostly from graft donor cells, sampled 360 days after TCRalphabeta/CD19-depleted stem cell transplant. This chain uses TRBV11-2 with TRBJ2-7; D may be TRBD1 or TRBD2 (5 bases each). The origin of this receptor is a boy younger than two who had a stem cell transplant for Wiskott-Aldrich syndrome, so the T cells may come from the graft donor. In nucleotides, the CDR3 is TGTGCCAGCAGCTTAAGGGACGAATTCGAGCAGTACTTC. Its translation: CASSLRDEFEQYF.